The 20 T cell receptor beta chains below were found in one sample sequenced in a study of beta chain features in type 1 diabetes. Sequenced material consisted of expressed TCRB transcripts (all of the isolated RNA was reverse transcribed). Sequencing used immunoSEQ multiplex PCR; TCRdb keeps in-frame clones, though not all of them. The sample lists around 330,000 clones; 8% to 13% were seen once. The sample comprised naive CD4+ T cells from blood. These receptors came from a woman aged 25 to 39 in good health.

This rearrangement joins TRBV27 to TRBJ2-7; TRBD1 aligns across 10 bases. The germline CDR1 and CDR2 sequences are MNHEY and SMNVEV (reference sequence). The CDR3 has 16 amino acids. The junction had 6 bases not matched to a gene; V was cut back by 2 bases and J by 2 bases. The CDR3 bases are TGTGCCAGCAGTTTAAGGACAGGGGGTGGTCCCTACGAGCAGTACTTC. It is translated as CASSLRTGGGPYEQYF.

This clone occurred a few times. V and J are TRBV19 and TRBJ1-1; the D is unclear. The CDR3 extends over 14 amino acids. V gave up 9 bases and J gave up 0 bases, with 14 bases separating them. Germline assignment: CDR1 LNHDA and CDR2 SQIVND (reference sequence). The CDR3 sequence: CASRPGRVNTEAFF. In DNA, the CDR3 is TGTGCCAGCCGACCCGGGCGGGTGAACACTGAAGCTTTCTTT.

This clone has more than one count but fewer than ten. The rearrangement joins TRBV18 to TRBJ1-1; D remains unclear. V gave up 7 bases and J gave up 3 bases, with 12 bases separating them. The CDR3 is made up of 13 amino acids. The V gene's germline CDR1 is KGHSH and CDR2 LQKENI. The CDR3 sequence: CASFRTLDTEAFF. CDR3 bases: TGTGCCAGCTTCAGAACCCTCGACACTGAAGCTTTCTTT.

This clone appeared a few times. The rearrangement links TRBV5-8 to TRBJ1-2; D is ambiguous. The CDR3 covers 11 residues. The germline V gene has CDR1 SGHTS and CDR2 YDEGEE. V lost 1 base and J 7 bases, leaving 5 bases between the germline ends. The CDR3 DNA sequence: TGTGCCAGCAGCTTGCGGGGTGGCTACACCTTC. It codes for CASSLRGGYTF.

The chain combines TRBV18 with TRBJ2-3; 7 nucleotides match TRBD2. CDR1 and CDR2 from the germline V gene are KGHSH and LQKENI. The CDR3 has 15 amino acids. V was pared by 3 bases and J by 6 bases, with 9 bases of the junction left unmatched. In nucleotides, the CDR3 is TGTGCCAGCTCACCCGCGCTAGCGGAGGGGGATACGCAGTATTTT. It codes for CASSPALAEGDTQYF.

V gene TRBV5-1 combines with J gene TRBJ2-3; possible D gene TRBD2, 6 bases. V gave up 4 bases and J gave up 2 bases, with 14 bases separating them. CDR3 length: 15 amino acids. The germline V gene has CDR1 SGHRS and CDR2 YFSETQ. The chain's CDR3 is CASSRGTLDTDTQYF. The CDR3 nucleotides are TGCGCCAGCAGCCGTGGGACTTTAGACACAGATACGCAGTATTTT.

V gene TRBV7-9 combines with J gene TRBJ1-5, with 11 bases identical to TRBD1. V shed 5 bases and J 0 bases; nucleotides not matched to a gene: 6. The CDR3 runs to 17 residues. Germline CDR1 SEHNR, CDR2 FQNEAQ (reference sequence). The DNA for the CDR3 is TGTGCCAGCAGCCCAGGACAGGGGGCGAATAGCAATCAGCCCCAGCATTTT. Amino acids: CASSPGQGANSNQPQHF.

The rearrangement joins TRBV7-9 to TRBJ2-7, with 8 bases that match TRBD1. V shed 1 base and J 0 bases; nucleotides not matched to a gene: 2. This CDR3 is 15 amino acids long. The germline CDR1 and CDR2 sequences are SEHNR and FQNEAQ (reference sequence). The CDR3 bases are TGTGCCAGCAGCTTAGGGACAGGGATCTCCTACGAGCAGTACTTC. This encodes CASSLGTGISYEQYF.

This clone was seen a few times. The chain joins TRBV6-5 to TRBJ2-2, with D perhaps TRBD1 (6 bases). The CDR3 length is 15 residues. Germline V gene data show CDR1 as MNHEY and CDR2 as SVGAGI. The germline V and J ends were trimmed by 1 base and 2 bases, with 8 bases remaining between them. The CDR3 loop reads CASSYWDTNTGELFF. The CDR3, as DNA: TGTGCCAGCAGTTACTGGGACACCAACACCGGGGAGCTGTTTTTT.

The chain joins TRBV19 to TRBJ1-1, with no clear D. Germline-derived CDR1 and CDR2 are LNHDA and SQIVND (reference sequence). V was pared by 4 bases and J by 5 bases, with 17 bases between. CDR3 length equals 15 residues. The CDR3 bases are TGTGCCAGTAGTAACGAGGGAATGGAGTCGACTGAAGCTTTCTTT. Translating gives CASSNEGMESTEAFF. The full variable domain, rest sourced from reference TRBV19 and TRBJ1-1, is DGGITQSPKYLFRKEGQNVTLSCEQNLNHDAMYWYRQDPGQGLRLIYYSQIVNDFQKGDIAEGYSVSREKKESFPLTVTSAQKNPTAFYLCASSNEGMESTEAFFGQGTRLTVV.

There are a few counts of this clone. CDR3 nucleotides: TGTGCCATCAGTGAGTCGGAAGGACTAGCGGAAAAGAGCTCCTACAATGAGCAGTTCTTC. It encodes CAISESEGLAEKSSYNEQFF. The chain recombines TRBV10-3 with TRBJ2-1; 10 nucleotides match TRBD2. Per germline, CDR1 ENHRY and CDR2 SYGVKD. The J segment lost 0 bases and the V segment lost 0 bases, leaving 11 bases of the junction unmatched. This CDR3 comprises 20 residues.

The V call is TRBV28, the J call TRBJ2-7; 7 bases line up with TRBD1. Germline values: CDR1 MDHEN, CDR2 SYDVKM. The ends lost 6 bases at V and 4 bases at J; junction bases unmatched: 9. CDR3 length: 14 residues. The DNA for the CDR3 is TGTGCCAGCAGCTTGGGACAGCCTCAATACGAGCAGTACTTC. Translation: CASSLGQPQYEQYF.

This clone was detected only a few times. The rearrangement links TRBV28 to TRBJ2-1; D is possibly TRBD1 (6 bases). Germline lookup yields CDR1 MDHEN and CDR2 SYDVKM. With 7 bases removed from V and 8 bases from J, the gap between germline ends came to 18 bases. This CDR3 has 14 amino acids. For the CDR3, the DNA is TGTGCCAGCACTCCGGACAGTTTTGTCGATGAGCAGTTCTTC. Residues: CASTPDSFVDEQFF.

CDR3 sequence reads: CASSRSSAYSSYEQYF. CDR3 nucleotides: TGTGCCAGCAGTCGATCTAGCGCGTATAGCTCCTACGAGCAGTACTTC. This chain links TRBV27 with TRBJ2-7, with a tentative D call TRBD2 (6 bases). Trimming stripped 5 bases from V and 0 bases from J, with 17 bases between. The germline V gene has CDR1 MNHEY and CDR2 SMNVEV (reference sequence). The CDR3 runs to 16 residues.

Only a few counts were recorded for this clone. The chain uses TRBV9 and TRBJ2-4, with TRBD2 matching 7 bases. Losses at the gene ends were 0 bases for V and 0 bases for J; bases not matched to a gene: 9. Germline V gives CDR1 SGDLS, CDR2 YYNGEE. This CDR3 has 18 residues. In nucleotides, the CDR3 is TGTGCCAGCAGCGTAGTCCTAGCGGAGAGGCTAGCCAAAAACATTCAGTACTTC. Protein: CASSVVLAERLAKNIQYF.

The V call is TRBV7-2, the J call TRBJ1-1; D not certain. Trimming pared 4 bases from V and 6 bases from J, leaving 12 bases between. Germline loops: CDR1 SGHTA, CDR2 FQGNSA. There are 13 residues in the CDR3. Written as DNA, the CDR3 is TGTGCCAGCAGCTACGTACGCGATTCTGAAGCTTTCTTT. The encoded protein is CASSYVRDSEAFF.

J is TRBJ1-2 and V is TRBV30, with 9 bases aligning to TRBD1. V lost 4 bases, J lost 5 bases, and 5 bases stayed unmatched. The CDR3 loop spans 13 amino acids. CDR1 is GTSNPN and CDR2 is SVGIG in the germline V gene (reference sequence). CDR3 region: CAWNRDRAYGYTF. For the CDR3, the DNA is TGTGCCTGGAACCGGGACAGGGCTTATGGCTACACCTTC.

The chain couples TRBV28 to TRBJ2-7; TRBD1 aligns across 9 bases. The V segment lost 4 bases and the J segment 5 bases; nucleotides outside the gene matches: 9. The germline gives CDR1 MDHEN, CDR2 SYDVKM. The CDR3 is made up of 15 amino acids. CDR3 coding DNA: TGTGCCAGCAGTTCCGCCCGGACAGGGGCCCACGAGCAGTACTTC. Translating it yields CASSSARTGAHEQYF.

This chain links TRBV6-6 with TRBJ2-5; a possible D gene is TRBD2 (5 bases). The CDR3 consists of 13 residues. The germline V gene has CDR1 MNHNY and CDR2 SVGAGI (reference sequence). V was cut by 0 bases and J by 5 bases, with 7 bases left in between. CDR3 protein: CASSYSGVETQYF. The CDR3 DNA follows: TGTGCCAGCAGTTACTCCGGGGTCGAGACCCAGTACTTC.

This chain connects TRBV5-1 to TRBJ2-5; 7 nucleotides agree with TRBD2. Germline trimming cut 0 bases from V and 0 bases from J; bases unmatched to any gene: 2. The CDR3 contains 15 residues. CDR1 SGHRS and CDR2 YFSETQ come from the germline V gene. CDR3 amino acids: CASSLGGGYQETQYF. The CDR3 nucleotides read TGCGCCAGCAGCTTGGGGGGAGGGTACCAAGAGACCCAGTACTTC.